These 23 T cell receptor beta chains share one sample of origin, sequenced in a study of blood T cell repertoires in COVID-19. Assay: immunoSEQ multiplex PCR; the TCRdb copy retains only in-frame clones and omits some. The sample has tens of thousands of clones; 87% are singletons. Sequencing was done on a sample of peripheral blood. These receptors all stem from a human donor in a cohort sampled during active COVID-19.

The chain joins TRBV12-3 or TRBV12-4 to TRBJ1-1; possibly TRBD1 for D (5 bases). V was shortened by 5 bases and J by 1 base, with 8 bases between the two germline ends. The CDR3 is 13 residues long. This CDR3 reads CASSTTENTEAFF. The CDR3 DNA reads TGTGCCAGCAGTACGACAGAGAACACTGAAGCTTTCTTT.

This chain connects TRBV7-3 to TRBJ2-1; D is possibly TRBD2 (6 bases). The CDR3 has 13 amino acids. Trimming stripped 4 bases from V and 5 bases from J, with 9 bases between. Germline lookup yields CDR1 SGHTA and CDR2 FQGTGA. The CDR3 spells CASSSGLNNEQFF. For the CDR3, the DNA is TGTGCCAGCAGCTCGGGACTTAACAATGAGCAGTTCTTC.

The CDR3 region has the DNA TGTGCCAGCAGTTTTCGGCTGACAGATCCCGGCACTGAAGCTTTCTTT. It encodes CASSFRLTDPGTEAFF. The chain joins TRBV27 to TRBJ1-1, with D possibly matching TRBD1 (5 bases). The germline V and J ends were trimmed by 3 bases and 4 bases, with 18 bases remaining between them. The CDR3 is 16 amino acids. The germline gives CDR1 MNHEY, CDR2 SMNVEV (reference sequence).

The rearrangement joins TRBV27 to TRBJ1-2, with 10 bases fitting TRBD1. The trim removed 5 bases at V and 3 bases at J, leaving 6 bases unmatched. The CDR3 extends over 15 amino acids. The germline CDR1 and CDR2 sequences are MNHEY and SMNVEV (reference sequence). The CDR3 region is CASSLTGGADYGYTF. DNA of the CDR3: TGTGCCAGCAGTCTGACAGGGGGCGCGGACTATGGCTACACCTTC.

The chain employs TRBV2 and TRBJ1-2; 9 bases map to TRBD1. The CDR3 is 14 residues long. The J segment lost 6 bases and the V segment lost 6 bases, leaving 8 bases of the junction unmatched. Germline CDR1 is SNHLY and CDR2 is FYNNEI. The CDR3 sequence: CASRGTGQLHGYTF. CDR3 sequence (DNA): TGTGCCAGCAGGGGGACAGGGCAGCTCCATGGCTACACCTTC.

The chain joins TRBV28 to TRBJ1-2; 10 bases agree with TRBD1. The germline CDR1 and CDR2 sequences are MDHEN and SYDVKM. CDR3 length: 15 residues. V dropped 3 bases and J dropped 4; count of bases not matched to a gene: 5. The CDR3 spells CASSLRTGGSYGYTF. The CDR3, as DNA: TGTGCCAGCAGTTTGAGGACAGGGGGGTCCTATGGCTACACCTTC.

The CDR3 DNA is TGCGCCAGCAGCTCGGGACAGGACACTGAAGCTTTCTTT. It codes for CASSSGQDTEAFF. This chain uses TRBV5-1 with TRBJ1-1; 8 nucleotides agree with TRBD1. The V and J ends lost 3 bases and 3 bases, in that order; junction bases with no gene match: 1. From germline, CDR1 is SGHRS and CDR2 YFSETQ. The CDR3 loop spans 13 amino acids.

This clone was seen once. The rearrangement joins TRBV11-3 to TRBJ2-7, with 9 bases that match TRBD1. This CDR3 spans 15 amino acids. The trim removed 4 bases at V and 3 bases at J, leaving 7 bases unmatched. Germline V lookup: CDR1 SGHNT, CDR2 YENEEA. The CDR3 protein is CASSYTGGDIYEQYF. In nucleotides, the CDR3 is TGTGCCAGCAGCTACACAGGGGGCGATATCTACGAGCAGTACTTC.

This chain joins TRBV5-4 and TRBJ2-3; D uncertain. Trimming shortened V by 10 bases and J by 7 bases, and 22 bases separated the two germline ends. This CDR3 has 14 amino acids. Germline lookup yields CDR1 SGHNT and CDR2 YYREEE (reference sequence). The CDR3 spells CAFFSTTAPYTQYF. The CDR3, as DNA: TGTGCCTTCTTTTCGACAACCGCGCCGTATACGCAGTATTTT.

The V and J genes are TRBV5-1 and TRBJ2-3; the match to TRBD2 covers 8 bases. CDR1 is SGHRS, CDR2 YFSETQ, per germline. This CDR3 is built from 16 residues. The V and J ends lost 4 bases and 4 bases, in that order; junction bases with no gene match: 11. The CDR3 loop reads CASSLTAGVESDTQYF. CDR3 in DNA: TGCGCCAGCAGCCTTACAGCGGGAGTCGAGTCAGATACGCAGTATTTT.

This chain connects TRBV7-2 to TRBJ1-2; 8 bases are a match to TRBD1. V shed 5 bases and J 4 bases; nucleotides not matched to a gene: 9. CDR1 and CDR2 (germline): SGHTA, FQGNSA. The CDR3 has 15 amino acids. CDR3 nucleotides: TGTGCCAGCAGCCCTTCCGGGACAGGAACCTATGGCTACACCTTC. This gives the protein CASSPSGTGTYGYTF. Complete variable domain (other parts from reference TRBV7-2 and TRBJ1-2): GAGVSQSPSNKVTEKGKDVELRCDPISGHTALYWYRQSLGQGLEFLIYFQGNSAPDKSGLPSDRFSAERTGGSVSTLTIQRTQQEDSAVYLCASSPSGTGTYGYTFGSGTRLTVV.

V usage is TRBV7-8 and J usage is TRBJ2-5; 7 bases map to TRBD2. Germline lookup yields CDR1 SGHVS and CDR2 FQNEAQ. The CDR3 totals 13 residues. Trimming at V came to 8 bases and at J to 12 bases, leaving 15 bases not matched to a gene. The CDR3 region has the DNA TGTGCCAGCGTCTTGAGGGAGGGGACCCCCAAGTACTTC. This translates into CASVLREGTPKYF.

Only one count was recorded for this clone. The V gene is TRBV27, the J gene TRBJ1-6, with 8 nucleotides matching TRBD1. With V trimmed by 6 bases and J by 4 bases, 8 bases remained unmatched. Germline assignment: CDR1 MNHEY and CDR2 SMNVEV (reference sequence). This CDR3 comprises 16 residues. In DNA, the CDR3 is TGTGCCAGCAGCCGTACAGGGGGAGTGTATAATTCACCCCTCCACTTT. This codes for CASSRTGGVYNSPLHF.

This chain uses TRBV2 with TRBJ2-3; TRBD2 might be the D (5 bases). The CDR3 length is 14 residues. The germline V gene encodes CDR1 SNHLY and CDR2 FYNNEI. Trimming removed 5 bases from V and 2 bases from J, with 11 bases in between. CDR3 residues: CASSLTRITDTQYF. DNA for the CDR3: TGTGCCAGCAGTCTTACTAGGATCACAGATACGCAGTATTTT.

This clone was detected a few times. This chain uses TRBV24-1 with TRBJ2-3; D possibly corresponds to TRBD2 (5 bases). Germline V lookup: CDR1 KGHDR, CDR2 SFDVKD. V lost 0 bases, J lost 4 bases, and 10 bases lay in between. CDR3 size: 15 residues. CDR3 region: CATSDLSQEADTQYF. CDR3 nucleotides: TGTGCCACCAGTGATTTGAGTCAGGAGGCAGATACGCAGTATTTT.

DNA of the CDR3: TGTGCCAGCAGCCACGGACAGGGCCAACTTGGAAACACCATATATTTT. It translates to CASSHGQGQLGNTIYF. The rearrangement links TRBV21-1 to TRBJ1-3; the table names TRBD1, a call not compared with the DNA. TRBV21-1 is classified as a pseudogene. This CDR3 is 16 amino acids long.

Only one count was recorded for this clone. V gene TRBV18 combines with J gene TRBJ2-5; 7 nucleotides align to TRBD1. V shed 1 base and J 5 bases; nucleotides not matched to a gene: 4. The germline V gene has CDR1 KGHSH and CDR2 LQKENI. The CDR3 has 14 residues. The CDR3, as DNA: TGTGCCAGCTCACCACAACAGGGGTTCGAGACCCAGTACTTC. Translated: CASSPQQGFETQYF.

CDR3 sequence reads: CASRRIATNEKLFF. In DNA, the CDR3 is TGTGCCAGTAGGCGGATTGCAACTAATGAAAAACTGTTTTTT. The V gene is TRBV19, the J gene TRBJ1-4; no clear D gene. Germline CDR1 is LNHDA and CDR2 is SQIVND (reference sequence). The CDR3 length is 14 residues. V was trimmed by 6 bases and J by 0 bases, leaving 8 bases between them.

The chain joins TRBV19 to TRBJ2-5, with TRBD1 matching 8 bases. There are 13 residues in the CDR3. In germline, CDR1 is LNHDA, CDR2 SQIVND (reference sequence). V was clipped by 5 bases and J by 2 bases; unmatched bases: 1. CDR3: CASSRQGQETQYF. The CDR3 coding sequence is TGTGCCAGTAGTCGACAGGGGCAAGAGACCCAGTACTTC.

This chain links TRBV11-2 with TRBJ2-7, with D perhaps matching TRBD1 (7 bases). CDR1 is SGHAT, CDR2 FQNNGV, per germline. The CDR3 covers 18 residues. V lost 4 bases, J lost 4 bases, and 26 bases lay in between. This chain's CDR3 is CASSSRGRDSRWRYEQYF. CDR3 coding DNA: TGTGCCAGCAGCTCTAGGGGGCGGGACTCACGTTGGAGATACGAGCAGTACTTC.

The chain recombines TRBV27 with TRBJ1-5; 7 bases are a match to TRBD1. The CDR3 is 16 residues long. With V trimmed by 5 bases and J by 2 bases, 9 bases remained unmatched. Germline assignment: CDR1 MNHEY and CDR2 SMNVEV (reference sequence). The CDR3: CASSLGGSLGNQPQHF. CDR3 nucleotides: TGTGCCAGCAGTCTAGGGGGCAGCCTTGGCAATCAGCCCCAGCATTTT.

The chain combines TRBV6-5 with TRBJ1-1; tentatively, D is TRBD1 (5 bases). The CDR3 is 13 amino acids. Germline CDR1 is MNHEY and CDR2 is SVGAGI. V lost 2 bases and J 2 bases, leaving 6 bases between the germline ends. The CDR3 region is CASSYDSNTEAFF. The CDR3 DNA is TGTGCCAGCAGTTACGACAGTAACACTGAAGCTTTCTTT.

The gene calls are TRBV6-5 and TRBJ1-2, with D tentatively TRBD1 (6 bases). Germline loops: CDR1 MNHEY, CDR2 SVGAGI. V was cut by 7 bases and J by 4 bases, with 10 bases left in between. The length of the CDR3 is 12 residues. Here the CDR3 DNA reads TGTGCCAGCACCCCACAGGGCTATGGCTACACCTTC. This translates into CASTPQGYGYTF.